This TCR beta chain was obtained from a study of blood T cell repertoires in COVID-19. Participants were aged about 18 to 100 years, lived in 20 to 25 US areas, and enrolled virtually. For recovered donors of Cohort 3, there were two negative PCRs, clearance, or symptom resolution. The CDR3 is made up of 14 amino acids. The V and J ends lost 1 base and 10 bases respectively, with 11 bases between them. Germline lookup yields CDR1 MDHEN and CDR2 SYDVKM. The table came from immunoSEQ multiplex PCR; TCRdb's copy has only in-frame clones and leaves some out. The sample has around 450,000 clones, about nine tenths seen once; the top ten hold roughly 0.7%.

This clonotype was obtained from a woman in her late teens or twenties who had recovered from COVID-19. The sample consisted of PBMCs or T cells enriched from blood (not recorded which). The rearrangement joins TRBV28 to TRBJ1-6; tentative D call: TRBD1 (6 bases). The CDR3 DNA reads TGTGCCAGCAGTTTATTAGACAGGAGATCACCCCTCCACTTT. It translates to CASSLLDRRSPLHF.